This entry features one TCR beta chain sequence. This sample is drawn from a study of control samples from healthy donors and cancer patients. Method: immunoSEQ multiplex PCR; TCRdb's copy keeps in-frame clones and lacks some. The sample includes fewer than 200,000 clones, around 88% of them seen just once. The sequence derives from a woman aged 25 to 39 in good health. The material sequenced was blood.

CDR3 sequence: CSVSSQNEQYF. CDR3 bases: TGCAGCGTTTCGAGTCAGAACGAGCAGTACTTC. The gene calls are TRBV29-1 and TRBJ2-7; D is unclear. CDR3 length: 11 amino acids. Trimming pared 5 bases from V and 5 bases from J, leaving 10 bases between. Germline CDR1 reads SQVTM; CDR2 reads ANQGSEA.